The 8 T cell receptor beta chains presented below share a single source sample, sequenced in a study of T cells after yellow fever vaccination. TCRdb ran MiXCR on the 5' RACE reads and lists one entry per CDR3 protein. The sample holds tens of thousands of distinct CDR3 sequences; around 7.7% are singletons and the top ten take 35% to 45%. The material was CD8+ T cells sorted from PBMCs, obtained on the day of the yellow fever booster vaccination. These receptors were taken from a man aged 30 to 45 who received the YFV17D yellow fever vaccine.

The genes are TRBV5-5 and TRBJ2-1; D gene unclear. The ends were cut back, 3 bases at V and 15 bases at J, with 16 bases in the middle. CDR3 size: 12 residues. Germline CDR1 reads SGHKS; CDR2 reads YYEKEE (reference sequence). DNA for the CDR3: TGTGCCAGCAGCTCGCCAAGAGGCCTGTGGTTCTTC. Its translation is CASSSPRGLWFF.

In its sample, this clonotype was seen a few times. The V and J genes are TRBV7-2 and TRBJ2-3; 9 positions agree with TRBD2. Germline V gene sequence: CDR1 SGHTA, CDR2 FQGNSA. V trimming: 5 bases; J trimming: 5 bases; junction bases outside the gene matches: 8. The CDR3 is 15 amino acids. The CDR3 region is CASSAIAGVIDTQYF. The CDR3 DNA reads TGTGCCAGCAGCGCTATAGCGGGAGTGATAGATACGCAGTATTTT.

This clonotype was seen only a few times. The V and J genes are TRBV5-4 and TRBJ2-7; a weak D match, TRBD1 (5 bases). Germline CDR1 reads SGHNT; CDR2 reads YYREEE (reference sequence). Trimming stripped 1 base from V and 2 bases from J, with 10 bases between. The CDR3 has 14 residues. In DNA, the CDR3 is TGTGCCAGCAGCTTGAAACAGGCCCCCTACGAGCAGTACTTC. Protein: CASSLKQAPYEQYF.

This clonotype appeared many times. The V and J genes are TRBV6-5 and TRBJ2-2; the D gene is possibly TRBD2 (5 bases). The germline V and J ends were trimmed by 1 base and 5 bases, with 5 bases remaining between them. Germline V gives CDR1 MNHEY, CDR2 SVGAGI. This CDR3 is 13 amino acids long. CDR3 sequence reads: CASSYLATGELFF. In DNA form, the CDR3 reads TGTGCCAGCAGTTACTTAGCGACCGGGGAGCTGTTTTTT.

In its sample, this clonotype was seen a few times. The chain recombines TRBV4-3 with TRBJ2-7, with D tentatively TRBD1 or TRBD2 (5 bases each). From germline, CDR1 is LGHNA and CDR2 YSLEER. Trimming removed 0 bases at V and 3 bases at J, with 12 bases between. This CDR3 spans 15 amino acids. CDR3 region: CASSQENGAHYEQYF. The CDR3 nucleotides read TGCGCCAGCAGCCAAGAAAACGGGGCTCACTACGAGCAGTACTTC.

This clonotype occurred a few times. In DNA form, the CDR3 reads TGCGCCAGCAGTCAATCGGCACAGGGGAAGTCCACCGGGGAGCTGTTTTTT. Translated: CASSQSAQGKSTGELFF. The chain uses TRBV23-1 and TRBJ2-2, with 7 positions matching TRBD1. TRBV23-1 is annotated as an ORF whose role is uncertain. The CDR3 is made up of 17 amino acids. The junction had 8 bases not matched to a gene; V was cut back by 0 bases and J by 4 bases.

This clonotype was observed at least ten times. V usage is TRBV20-1 and J usage is TRBJ2-7; 7 bases align to TRBD2. The V gene's germline CDR1 is DFQATT and CDR2 SNEGSKA (reference sequence). The V gene end was trimmed by 2 bases and the J gene end by 4 bases; junction bases not matched to a gene: 8. The CDR3 length is 14 residues. CDR3 protein: CSARSEAGLYEQYF. The CDR3 nucleotides read TGCAGTGCTAGATCGGAAGCGGGGTTATACGAGCAGTACTTC.

This clonotype has a handful of counts. The chain uses TRBV29-1 and TRBJ2-3; possible D gene TRBD1, 6 bases. CDR3 length: 13 residues. Germline V gene sequence: CDR1 SQVTM, CDR2 ANQGSEA. V lost 3 bases and J 2 bases, leaving 9 bases between the germline ends. In nucleotides, the CDR3 is TGCAGCGTTGAGGGGGACAACACAGATACGCAGTATTTT. The encoded protein is CSVEGDNTDTQYF.